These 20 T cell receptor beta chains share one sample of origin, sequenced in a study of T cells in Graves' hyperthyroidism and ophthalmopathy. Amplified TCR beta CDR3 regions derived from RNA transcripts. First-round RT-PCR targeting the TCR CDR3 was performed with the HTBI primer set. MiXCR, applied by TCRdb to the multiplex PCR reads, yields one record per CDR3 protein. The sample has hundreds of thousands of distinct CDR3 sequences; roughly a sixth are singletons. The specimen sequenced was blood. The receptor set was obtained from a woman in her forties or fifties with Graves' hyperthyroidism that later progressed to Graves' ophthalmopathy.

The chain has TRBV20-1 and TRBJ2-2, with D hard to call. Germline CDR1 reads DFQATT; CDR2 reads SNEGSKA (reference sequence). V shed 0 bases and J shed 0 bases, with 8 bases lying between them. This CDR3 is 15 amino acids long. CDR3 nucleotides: TGCAGTGCTAGAGATCTCGAGTCGAACACCGGGGAGCTGTTTTTT. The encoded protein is CSARDLESNTGELFF.

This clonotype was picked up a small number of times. As DNA, the CDR3 is TGTGCCAGCAGTCCTTGGGGGCAGGGGGCCATCCCCAATCAGCCCCAGCATTTT. This translates into CASSPWGQGAIPNQPQHF. The chain recombines TRBV6-2 or TRBV6-3 with TRBJ1-5; TRBD1 matches 8 bases. The CDR3 has 18 amino acids. Germline V CDR1 and CDR2: MNHEY, SVGEGT. J lost 3 bases, V lost 5 bases, and 15 bases had no gene match.

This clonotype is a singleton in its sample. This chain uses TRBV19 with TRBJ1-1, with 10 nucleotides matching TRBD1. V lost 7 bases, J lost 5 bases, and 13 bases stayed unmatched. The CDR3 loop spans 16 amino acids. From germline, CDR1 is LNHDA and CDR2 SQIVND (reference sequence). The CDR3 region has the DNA TGTGCCAGTATCACCCGATTCAGGACAGGGGGTACTGAAGCTTTCTTT. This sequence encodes CASITRFRTGGTEAFF.

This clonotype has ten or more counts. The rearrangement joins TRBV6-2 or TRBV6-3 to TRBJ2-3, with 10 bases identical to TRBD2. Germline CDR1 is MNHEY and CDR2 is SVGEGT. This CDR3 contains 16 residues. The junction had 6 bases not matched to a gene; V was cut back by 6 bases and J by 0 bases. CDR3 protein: CASRTISGGSTDTQYF. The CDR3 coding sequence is TGTGCCAGCAGGACTATTAGCGGGGGGAGCACAGATACGCAGTATTTT.

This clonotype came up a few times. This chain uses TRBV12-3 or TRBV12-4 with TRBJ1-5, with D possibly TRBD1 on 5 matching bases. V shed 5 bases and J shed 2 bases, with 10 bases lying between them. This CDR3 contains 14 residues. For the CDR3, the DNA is TGTGCCAGCAGTGGGGGGACGGGCAATCAGCCCCAGCATTTT. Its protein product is CASSGGTGNQPQHF.

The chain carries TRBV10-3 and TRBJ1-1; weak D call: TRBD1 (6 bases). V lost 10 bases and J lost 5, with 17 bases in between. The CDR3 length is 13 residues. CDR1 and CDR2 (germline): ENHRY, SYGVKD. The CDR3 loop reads CATGGGLGTEAFF. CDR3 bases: TGTGCCACCGGGGGGGGGCTTGGGACTGAAGCTTTCTTT.

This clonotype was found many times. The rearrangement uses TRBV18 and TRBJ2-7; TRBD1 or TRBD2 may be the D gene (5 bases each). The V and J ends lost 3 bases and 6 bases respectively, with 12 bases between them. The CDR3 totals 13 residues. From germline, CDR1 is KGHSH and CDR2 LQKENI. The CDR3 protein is CASSPTGPVEQYF. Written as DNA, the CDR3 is TGTGCCAGCTCACCCACGGGACCAGTCGAGCAGTACTTC.

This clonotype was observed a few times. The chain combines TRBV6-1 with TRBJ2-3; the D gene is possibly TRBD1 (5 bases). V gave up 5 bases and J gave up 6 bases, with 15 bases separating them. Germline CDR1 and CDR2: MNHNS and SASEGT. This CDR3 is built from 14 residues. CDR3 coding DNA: TGTGCCAGCAGTCCAACATTCTCAGGGGATACGCAGTATTTT. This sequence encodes CASSPTFSGDTQYF.

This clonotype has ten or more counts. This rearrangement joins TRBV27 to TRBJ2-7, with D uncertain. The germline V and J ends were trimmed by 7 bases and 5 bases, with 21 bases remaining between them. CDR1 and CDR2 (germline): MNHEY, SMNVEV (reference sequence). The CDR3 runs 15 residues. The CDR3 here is CASNPTAAAWNEQYF. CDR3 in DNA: TGTGCCAGCAATCCAACGGCGGCTGCGTGGAACGAGCAGTACTTC.

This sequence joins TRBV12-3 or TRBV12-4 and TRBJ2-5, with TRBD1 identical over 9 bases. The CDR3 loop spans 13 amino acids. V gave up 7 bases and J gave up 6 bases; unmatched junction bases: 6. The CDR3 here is CASTVGTGKTQYF. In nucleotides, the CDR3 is TGTGCCAGCACCGTAGGGACAGGGAAGACCCAGTACTTC.

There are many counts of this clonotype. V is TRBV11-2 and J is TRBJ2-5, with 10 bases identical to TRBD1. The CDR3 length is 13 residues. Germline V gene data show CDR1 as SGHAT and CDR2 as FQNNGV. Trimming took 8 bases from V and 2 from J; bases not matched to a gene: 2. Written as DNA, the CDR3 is TGTGCCAGCGGACAGGGGGTACAAGAGACCCAGTACTTC. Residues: CASGQGVQETQYF.

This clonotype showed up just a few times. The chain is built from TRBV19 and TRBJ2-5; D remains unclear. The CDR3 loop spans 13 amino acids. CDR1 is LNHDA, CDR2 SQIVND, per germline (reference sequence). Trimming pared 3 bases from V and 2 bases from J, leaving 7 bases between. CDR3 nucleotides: TGTGCCAGTAGTATGCGCAGACAAGAGACCCAGTACTTC. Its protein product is CASSMRRQETQYF.

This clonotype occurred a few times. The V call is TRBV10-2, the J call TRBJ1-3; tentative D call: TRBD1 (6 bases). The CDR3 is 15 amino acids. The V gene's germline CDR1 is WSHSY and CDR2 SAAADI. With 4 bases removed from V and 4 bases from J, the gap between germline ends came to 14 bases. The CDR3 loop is CASSVRDIGGNTIYF. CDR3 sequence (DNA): TGCGCCAGCAGTGTCCGGGACATCGGCGGAAACACCATATATTTT.

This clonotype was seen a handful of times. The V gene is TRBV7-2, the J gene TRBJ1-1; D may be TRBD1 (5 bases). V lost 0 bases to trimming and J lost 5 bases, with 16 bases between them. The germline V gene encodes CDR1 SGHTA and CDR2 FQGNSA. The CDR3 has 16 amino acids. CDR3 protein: CASSLAHVPGRTEAFF. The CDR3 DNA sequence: TGTGCCAGCAGCTTAGCCCACGTACCGGGACGAACTGAAGCTTTCTTT.

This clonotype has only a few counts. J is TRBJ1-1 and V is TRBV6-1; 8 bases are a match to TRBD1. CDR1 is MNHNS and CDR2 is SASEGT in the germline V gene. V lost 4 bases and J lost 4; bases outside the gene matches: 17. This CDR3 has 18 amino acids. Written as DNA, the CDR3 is TGTGCCAGCAGTGGGGCCCCGGGGGGGGACAGGTGGAGCACTGAAGCTTTCTTT. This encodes CASSGAPGGDRWSTEAFF.

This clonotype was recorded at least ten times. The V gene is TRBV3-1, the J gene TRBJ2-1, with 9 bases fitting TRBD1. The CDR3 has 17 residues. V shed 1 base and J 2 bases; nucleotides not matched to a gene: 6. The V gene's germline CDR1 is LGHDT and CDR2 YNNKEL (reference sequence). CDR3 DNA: TGTGCCAGCAGCCAAGCTTACAGGGGGCCTACCTACAATGAGCAGTTCTTC. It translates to CASSQAYRGPTYNEQFF.

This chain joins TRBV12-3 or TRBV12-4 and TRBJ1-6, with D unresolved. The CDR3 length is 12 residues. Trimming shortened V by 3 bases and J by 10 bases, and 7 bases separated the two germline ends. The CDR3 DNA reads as TGTGCCAGCAGTTTGTTGTCCTCACCCCTCCACTTT. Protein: CASSLLSSPLHF.

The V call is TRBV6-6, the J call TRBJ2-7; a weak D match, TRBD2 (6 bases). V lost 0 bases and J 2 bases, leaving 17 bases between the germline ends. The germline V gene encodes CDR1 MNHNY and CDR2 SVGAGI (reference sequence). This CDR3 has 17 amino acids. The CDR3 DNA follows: TGTGCCAGCAGTTACTCCCCCGCCGGGAGCCACACCTACGAGCAGTACTTC. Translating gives CASSYSPAGSHTYEQYF.

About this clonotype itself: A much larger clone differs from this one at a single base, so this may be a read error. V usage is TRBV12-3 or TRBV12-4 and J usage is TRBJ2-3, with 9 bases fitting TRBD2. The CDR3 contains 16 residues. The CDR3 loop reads CASSLLATSGTDAQYF. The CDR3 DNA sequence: TGTGCCAGCAGTTTATTGGCGACTAGCGGTACAGATGCGCAGTATTTT.

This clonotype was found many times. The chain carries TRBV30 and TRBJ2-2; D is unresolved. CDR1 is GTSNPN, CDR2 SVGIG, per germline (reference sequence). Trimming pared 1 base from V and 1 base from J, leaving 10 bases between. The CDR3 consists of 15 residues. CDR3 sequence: CAWSEYHLNTGELFF. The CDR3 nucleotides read TGTGCCTGGAGTGAATATCATCTGAACACCGGGGAGCTGTTTTTT.